This T cell receptor beta chain was identified in a study of T cell responses to AZD1222 COVID-19 vaccine. Study results and caveats: Every sample of the repertoires postdated the peak T cell response. Reports indicate that nearly half of spike-specific TCRs are directed at unmutated variant regions.

Second doses at about 4 or about 12 weeks were pooled. The CDR3 totals 14 residues. The germline V gene encodes CDR1 SGHRS and CDR2 YFSETQ. Trimming pared 7 bases from V and 2 bases from J, leaving 12 bases between. This clone was detected once. The target antigen is unknown. Sequenced by immunoSEQ multiplex PCR; TCRdb stores in-frame clones only, minus some. In the table there are 100,000 to 120,000 clones, 88% of which are singletons. This sequence originates from an adult who received the AZD1222 COVID-19 vaccine. Sequences were derived from peripheral blood, sampled 28 days after the second AZD1222 dose. The gene calls are TRBV5-1 and TRBJ1-4; no reliable D call. Written as DNA, the CDR3 is TGCGCCAGCGGTTCGGCGGGGACTAATGAAAAACTGTTTTTT. Encoded protein: CASGSAGTNEKLFF.